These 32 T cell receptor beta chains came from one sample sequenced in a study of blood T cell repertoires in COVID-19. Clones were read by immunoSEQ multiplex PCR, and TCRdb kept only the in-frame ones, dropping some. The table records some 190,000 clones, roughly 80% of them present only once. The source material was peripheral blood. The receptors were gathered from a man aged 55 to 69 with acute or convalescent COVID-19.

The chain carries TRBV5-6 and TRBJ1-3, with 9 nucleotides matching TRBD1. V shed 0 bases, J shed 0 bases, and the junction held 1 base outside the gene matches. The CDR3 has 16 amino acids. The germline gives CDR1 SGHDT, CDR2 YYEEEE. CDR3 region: CASSLDRGHSGNTIYF. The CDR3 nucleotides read TGTGCCAGCAGCTTGGACAGGGGGCACTCTGGAAACACCATATATTTT.

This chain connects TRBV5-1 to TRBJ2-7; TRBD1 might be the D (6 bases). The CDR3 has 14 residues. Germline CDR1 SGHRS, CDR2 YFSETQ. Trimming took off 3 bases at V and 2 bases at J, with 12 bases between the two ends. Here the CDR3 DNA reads TGCGCCAGCAGCTGGTACGGGACACCCTACGAGCAGTACTTC. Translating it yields CASSWYGTPYEQYF. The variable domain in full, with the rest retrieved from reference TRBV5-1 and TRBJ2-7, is KAGVTQTPRYLIKTRGQQVTLSCSPISGHRSVSWYQQTPGQGLQFLFEYFSETQRNKGNFPGRFSGRQFSNSRSEMNVSTLELGDSALYLCASSWYGTPYEQYFGPGTRLTVT.

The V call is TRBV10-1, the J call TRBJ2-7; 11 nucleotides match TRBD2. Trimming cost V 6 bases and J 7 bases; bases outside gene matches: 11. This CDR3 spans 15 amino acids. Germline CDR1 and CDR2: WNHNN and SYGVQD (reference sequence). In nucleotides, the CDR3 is TGCGCCAGCAGGAATGATAGCGGGAGGGCCCATGAGCAGTACTTC. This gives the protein CASRNDSGRAHEQYF.

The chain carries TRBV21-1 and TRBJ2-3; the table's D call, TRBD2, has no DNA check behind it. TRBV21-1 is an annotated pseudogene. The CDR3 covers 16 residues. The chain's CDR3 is CASSKVGGGVTDTQYF. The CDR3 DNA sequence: TGTGCCAGCAGCAAAGTAGGGGGAGGGGTCACAGATACGCAGTATTTT.

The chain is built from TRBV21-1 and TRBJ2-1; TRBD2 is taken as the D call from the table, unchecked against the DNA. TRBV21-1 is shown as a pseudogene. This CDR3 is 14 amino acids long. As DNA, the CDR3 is TGTGCCAGCAACCGCGGGAGCTCCTACAATGAGCAGTTCTTC. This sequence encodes CASNRGSSYNEQFF.

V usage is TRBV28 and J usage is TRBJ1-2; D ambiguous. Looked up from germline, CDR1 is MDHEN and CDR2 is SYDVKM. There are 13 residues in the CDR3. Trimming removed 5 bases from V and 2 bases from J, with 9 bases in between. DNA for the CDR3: TGTGCCAGCAGTCCCGGGGTAAACTATGGCTACACCTTC. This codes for CASSPGVNYGYTF.

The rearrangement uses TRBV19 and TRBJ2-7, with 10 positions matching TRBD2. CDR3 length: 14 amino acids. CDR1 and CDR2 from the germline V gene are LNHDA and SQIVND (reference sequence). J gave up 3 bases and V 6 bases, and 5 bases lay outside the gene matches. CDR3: CASSSTSGNYEQYF. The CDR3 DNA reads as TGTGCCAGTAGCTCTACTAGCGGGAACTACGAGCAGTACTTC.

The CDR3 loop reads CASIPSDRPRNTEAFF. The DNA for the CDR3 is TGTGCCAGTATCCCTTCGGACAGGCCTAGGAACACTGAAGCTTTCTTT. This chain joins TRBV19 and TRBJ1-1, with 7 bases lining up with TRBD1. This CDR3 is built from 16 residues. V was pared by 7 bases and J by 1 base, with 12 bases of the junction left unmatched. CDR1 and CDR2 from the germline V gene are LNHDA and SQIVND (reference sequence).

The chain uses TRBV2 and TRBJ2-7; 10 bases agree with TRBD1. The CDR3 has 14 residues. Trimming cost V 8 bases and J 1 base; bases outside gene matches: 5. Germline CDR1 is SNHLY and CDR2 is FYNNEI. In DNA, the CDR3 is TGTGCCAGCGGGACAGGGGCGCTTTCCTACGAGCAGTACTTC. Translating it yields CASGTGALSYEQYF.

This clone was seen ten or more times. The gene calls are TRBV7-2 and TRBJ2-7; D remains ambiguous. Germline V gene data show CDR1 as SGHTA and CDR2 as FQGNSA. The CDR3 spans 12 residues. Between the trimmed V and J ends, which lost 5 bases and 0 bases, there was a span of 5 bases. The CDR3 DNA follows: TGTGCCAGCAGCCTCCGCTCCTACGAGCAGTACTTC. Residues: CASSLRSYEQYF.

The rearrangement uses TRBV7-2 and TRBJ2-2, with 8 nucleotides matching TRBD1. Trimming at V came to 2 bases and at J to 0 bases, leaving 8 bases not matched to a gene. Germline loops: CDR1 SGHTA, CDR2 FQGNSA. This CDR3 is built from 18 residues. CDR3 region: CASSLPGNRGANTGELFF. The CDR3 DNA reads TGTGCCAGCAGCTTACCCGGGAACAGGGGGGCGAACACCGGGGAGCTGTTTTTT. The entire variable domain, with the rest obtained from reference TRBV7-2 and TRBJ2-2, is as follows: GAGVSQSPSNKVTEKGKDVELRCDPISGHTALYWYRQSLGQGLEFLIYFQGNSAPDKSGLPSDRFSAERTGGSVSTLTIQRTQQEDSAVYLCASSLPGNRGANTGELFFGEGSRLTVL.

Here the CDR3 DNA reads TGCAGCGTGCTACAGGGGGCGTTGTCCTACGAGCAGTACTTC. This translates into CSVLQGALSYEQYF. The chain has TRBV29-1 and TRBJ2-7; 9 bases line up with TRBD1. Germline trimming cut 6 bases from V and 1 base from J; bases unmatched to any gene: 7. This CDR3 has 14 residues. CDR1 SQVTM and CDR2 ANQGSEA come from the germline V gene.

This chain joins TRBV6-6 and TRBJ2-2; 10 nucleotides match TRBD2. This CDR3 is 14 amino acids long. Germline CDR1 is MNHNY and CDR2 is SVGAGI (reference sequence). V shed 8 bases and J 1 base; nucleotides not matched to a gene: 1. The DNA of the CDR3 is TGTGCCAGCCGGACTAGCGGGAACACCGGGGAGCTGTTTTTT. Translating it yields CASRTSGNTGELFF.

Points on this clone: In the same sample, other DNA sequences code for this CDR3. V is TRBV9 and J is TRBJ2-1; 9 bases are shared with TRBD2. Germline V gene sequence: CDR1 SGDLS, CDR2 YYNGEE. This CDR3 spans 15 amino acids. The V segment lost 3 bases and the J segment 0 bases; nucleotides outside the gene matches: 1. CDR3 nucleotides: TGTGCCAGCAGCGCTAGCGGGATCTCCTACAATGAGCAGTTCTTC. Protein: CASSASGISYNEQFF.

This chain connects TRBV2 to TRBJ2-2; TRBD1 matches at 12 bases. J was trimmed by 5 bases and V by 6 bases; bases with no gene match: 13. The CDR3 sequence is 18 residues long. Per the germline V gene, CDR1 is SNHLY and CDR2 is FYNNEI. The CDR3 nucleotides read TGTGCCAGCAGGGTGACCGGGACAGGGGGCAGTCGGACCGGGGAGCTGTTTTTT. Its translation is CASRVTGTGGSRTGELFF.

CDR3: CSVGTSEYNEQFF. In DNA form, the CDR3 reads TGCAGCGTTGGGACTAGCGAGTACAATGAGCAGTTCTTC. The rearrangement joins TRBV29-1 to TRBJ2-1; 9 bases are a match to TRBD2. The CDR3 extends over 13 amino acids. CDR1 is SQVTM and CDR2 is ANQGSEA in the germline V gene. V was clipped by 4 bases and J by 4 bases; unmatched bases: 2.

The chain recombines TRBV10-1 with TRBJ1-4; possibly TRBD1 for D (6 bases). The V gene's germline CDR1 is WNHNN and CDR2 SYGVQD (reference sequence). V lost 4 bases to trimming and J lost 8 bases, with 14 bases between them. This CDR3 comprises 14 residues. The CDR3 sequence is CASSGRDKHEKLFF. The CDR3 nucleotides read TGCGCCAGCAGTGGCCGGGACAAGCACGAAAAACTGTTTTTT.

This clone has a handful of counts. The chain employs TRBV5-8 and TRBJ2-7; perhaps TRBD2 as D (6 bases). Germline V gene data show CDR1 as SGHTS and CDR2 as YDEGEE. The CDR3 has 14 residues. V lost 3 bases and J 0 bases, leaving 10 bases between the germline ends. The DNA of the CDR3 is TGTGCCAGCAGCTCCGACGGGAGCTCCTACGAGCAGTACTTC. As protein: CASSSDGSSYEQYF.

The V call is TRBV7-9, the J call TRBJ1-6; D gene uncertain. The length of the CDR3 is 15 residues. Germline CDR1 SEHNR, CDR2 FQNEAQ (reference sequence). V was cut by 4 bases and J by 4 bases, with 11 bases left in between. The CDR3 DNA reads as TGTGCCAGCAGCTCCCGGGATATGTATAATTCACCCCTCCACTTT. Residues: CASSSRDMYNSPLHF.

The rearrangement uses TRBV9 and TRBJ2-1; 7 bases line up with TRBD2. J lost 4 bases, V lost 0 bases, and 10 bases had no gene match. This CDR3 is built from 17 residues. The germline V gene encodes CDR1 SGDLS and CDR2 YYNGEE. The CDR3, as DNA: TGTGCCAGCAGCGTAGCTCTCGCGGGAGCCCTTTACAATGAGCAGTTCTTC. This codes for CASSVALAGALYNEQFF.

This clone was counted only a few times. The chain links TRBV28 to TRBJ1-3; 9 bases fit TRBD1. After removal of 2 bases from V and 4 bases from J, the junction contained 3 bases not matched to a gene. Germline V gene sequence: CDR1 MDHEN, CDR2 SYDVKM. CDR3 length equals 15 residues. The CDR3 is CASSLGTGPGNTIYF. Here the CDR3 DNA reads TGTGCCAGCAGTTTAGGGACAGGGCCCGGAAACACCATATATTTT. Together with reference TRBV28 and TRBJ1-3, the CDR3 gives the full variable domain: DVKVTQSSRYLVKRTGEKVFLECVQDMDHENMFWYRQDPGLGLRLIYFSYDVKMKEKGDIPEGYSVSREKKERFSLILESASTNQTSMYLCASSLGTGPGNTIYFGEGSWLTVV.

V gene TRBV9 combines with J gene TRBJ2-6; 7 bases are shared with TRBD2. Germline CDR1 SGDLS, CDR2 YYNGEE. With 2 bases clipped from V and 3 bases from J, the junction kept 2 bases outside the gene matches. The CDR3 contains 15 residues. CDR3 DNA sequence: TGTGCCAGCAGCGTCGGGACTATTGGGGCCAACGTCCTGACTTTC. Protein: CASSVGTIGANVLTF. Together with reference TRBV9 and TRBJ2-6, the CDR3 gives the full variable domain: DSGVTQTPKHLITATGQRVTLRCSPRSGDLSVYWYQQSLDQGLQFLIQYYNGEERAKGNILERFSAQQFPDLHSELNLSSLELGDSALYFCASSVGTIGANVLTFGAGSRLTVL.

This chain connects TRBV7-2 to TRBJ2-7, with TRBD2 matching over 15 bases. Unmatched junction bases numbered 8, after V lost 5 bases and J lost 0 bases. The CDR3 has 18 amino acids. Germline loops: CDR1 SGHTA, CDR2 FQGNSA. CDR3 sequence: CASSRTSGGAGSSYEQYF. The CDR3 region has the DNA TGTGCCAGCAGCCGGACTAGCGGGGGGGCAGGGTCCTCCTACGAGCAGTACTTC.

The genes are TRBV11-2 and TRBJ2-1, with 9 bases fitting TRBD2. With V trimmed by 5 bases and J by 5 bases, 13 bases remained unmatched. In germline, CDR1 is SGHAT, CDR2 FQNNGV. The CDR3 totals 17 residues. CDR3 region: CASSLNGLGLANNEQFF. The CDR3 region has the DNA TGTGCCAGCAGCCTAAACGGCCTCGGACTAGCGAACAATGAGCAGTTCTTC.

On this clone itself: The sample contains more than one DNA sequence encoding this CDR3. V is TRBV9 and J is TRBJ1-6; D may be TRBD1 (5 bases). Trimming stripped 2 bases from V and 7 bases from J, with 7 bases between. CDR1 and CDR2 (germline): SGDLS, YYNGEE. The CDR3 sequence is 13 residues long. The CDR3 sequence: CASSVGGNSPLHF. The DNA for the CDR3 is TGTGCCAGCAGCGTGGGGGGGAATTCACCCCTCCACTTT.

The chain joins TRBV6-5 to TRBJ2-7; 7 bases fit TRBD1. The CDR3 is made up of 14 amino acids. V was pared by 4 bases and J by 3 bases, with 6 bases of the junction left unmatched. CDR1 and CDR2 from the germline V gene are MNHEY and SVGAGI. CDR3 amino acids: CASSFGDSYYEQYF. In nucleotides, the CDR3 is TGTGCCAGCAGTTTCGGGGACAGCTACTACGAGCAGTACTTC.

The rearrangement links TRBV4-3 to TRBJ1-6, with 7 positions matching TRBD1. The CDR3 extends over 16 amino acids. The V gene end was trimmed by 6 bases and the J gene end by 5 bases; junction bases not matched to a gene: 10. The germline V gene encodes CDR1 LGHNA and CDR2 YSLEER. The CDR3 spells CASSRDRVSNNSPLHF. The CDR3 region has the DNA TGCGCCAGCAGTCGCGACAGGGTATCGAATAATTCACCCCTCCACTTT.

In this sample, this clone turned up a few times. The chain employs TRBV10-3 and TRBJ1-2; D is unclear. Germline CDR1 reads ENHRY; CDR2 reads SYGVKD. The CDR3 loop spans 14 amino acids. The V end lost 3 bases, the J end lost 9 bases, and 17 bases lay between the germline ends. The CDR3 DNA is TGTGCCATCAGTGATTCCGCCGTCCTAAATCGCTACACCTTC. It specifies CAISDSAVLNRYTF.

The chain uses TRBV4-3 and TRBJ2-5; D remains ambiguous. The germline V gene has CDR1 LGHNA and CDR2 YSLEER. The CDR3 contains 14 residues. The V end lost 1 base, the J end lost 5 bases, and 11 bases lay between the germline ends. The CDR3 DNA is TGCGCCAGCAGCCAAGGGCGGAGTTCGGAGACCCAGTACTTC. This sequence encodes CASSQGRSSETQYF.

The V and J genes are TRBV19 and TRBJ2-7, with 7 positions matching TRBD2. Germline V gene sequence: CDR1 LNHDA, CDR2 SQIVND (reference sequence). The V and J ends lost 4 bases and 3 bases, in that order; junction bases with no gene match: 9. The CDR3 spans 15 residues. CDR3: CASSKPGRGNYEQYF. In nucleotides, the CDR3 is TGTGCCAGTAGTAAACCAGGGCGGGGGAACTACGAGCAGTACTTC.

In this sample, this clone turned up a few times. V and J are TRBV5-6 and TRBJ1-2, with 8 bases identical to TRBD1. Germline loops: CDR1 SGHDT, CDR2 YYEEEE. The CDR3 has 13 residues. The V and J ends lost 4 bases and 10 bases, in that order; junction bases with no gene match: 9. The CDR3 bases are TGTGCCAGCAGCGCGGACAGGGACTTATCCTACACCTTC. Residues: CASSADRDLSYTF. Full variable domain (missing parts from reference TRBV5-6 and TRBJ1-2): DAGVTQSPTHLIKTRGQQVTLRCSPKSGHDTVSWYQQALGQGPQFIFQYYEEEERQRGNFPDRFSGHQFPNYSSELNVNALLLGDSALYLCASSADRDLSYTFGSGTRLTVV.

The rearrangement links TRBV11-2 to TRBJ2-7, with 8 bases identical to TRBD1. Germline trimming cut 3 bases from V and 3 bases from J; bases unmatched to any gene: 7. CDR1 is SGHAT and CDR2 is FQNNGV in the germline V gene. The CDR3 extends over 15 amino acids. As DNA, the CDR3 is TGTGCCAGCAGCTTCGGGCAGGGGGCTTTCTACGAGCAGTACTTC. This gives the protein CASSFGQGAFYEQYF.